These T cell receptor beta chains were read from a single sample in a study of cytomegalovirus exposure and HLA in healthy donors. Method: immunoSEQ multiplex PCR; TCRdb's copy keeps in-frame clones and lacks some. This sample contains around 74,000 clones. The sequencing sample was made of PBMCs. These receptors were taken from a man aged 30-40 years in good health and CMV-seronegative. The CDR3 runs from the conserved cysteine through the conserved F or W. Fields, in order: D gene, J gene, V gene, CDR3 protein, CDR3 DNA. D genes are given only for firm matches.

TRBD1,TRBJ2-1,TRBV7-6,CASSTRTGGRQFF,TGTGCCAGCAGCACTAGGACAGGGGGAAGGCAGTTCTTC
.,TRBJ1-1,TRBV6-5,CATAQGNTEAFF,TGTGCCACCGCACAGGGGAACACTGAAGCTTTCTTT
.,TRBJ2-7,TRBV2,CASRAESYEQYF,TGTGCCAGCAGGGCAGAATCCTACGAGCAGTACTTC
.,TRBJ1-3,TRBV5-1,CASSLRGSQGSGNTIYF,TGCGCCAGCAGCTTGAGGGGCAGCCAGGGCTCTGGAAACACCATATATTTT
TRBD2,TRBJ2-7,TRBV29-1,CSVEDLSSGSYEQYF,TGCAGCGTTGAAGATCTATCGAGCGGGAGTTACGAGCAGTACTTC
TRBD2,TRBJ2-7,TRBV4-2,CASSQDGGGAYEQYF,TGTGCCAGCAGCCAAGATGGCGGGGGGGCCTACGAGCAGTACTTC
TRBD1,TRBJ2-1,TRBV5-4,CASSYTRTGNEQFF,TGTGCCAGCAGCTATACCCGGACAGGGAATGAGCAGTTCTTC
.,TRBJ1-1,TRBV11-1,CASSLEAGMNTEAFF,TGTGCCAGCAGCTTAGAAGCAGGGATGAACACTGAAGCTTTCTTT
.,TRBJ1-5,TRBV6-5,CASTTGEGHQPQHF,TGTGCCAGCACCACGGGGGAGGGCCATCAGCCCCAGCATTTT
TRBD1,TRBJ2-5,TRBV5-4,CASSQDRRETQYF,TGTGCCAGCAGCCAGGACAGGAGAGAGACCCAGTACTTC
.,TRBJ2-7,TRBV11-3,CASSFGLGGQYF,TGTGCCAGCAGCTTCGGACTGGGCGGGCAGTACTTC
.,TRBJ2-1,TRBV6-6,CASSYANDREDEQFF,TGTGCCAGCAGTTACGCAAACGACAGGGAGGATGAGCAGTTCTTC
TRBD2,TRBJ2-3,TRBV5-1,CASSSPPGTSGRSADTQYF,TGCGCCAGCAGCTCCCCACCCGGGACTAGCGGGAGAAGCGCAGATACGCAGTATTTT
TRBD1,TRBJ1-4,TRBV7-2,CASSLRDRGPGGKLFF,TGTGCCAGCAGCCTCCGGGACAGGGGGCCGGGTGGAAAACTGTTTTTT
.,TRBJ1-2,TRBV15,CATSREQSPGGYTF,TGTGCCACCAGCAGAGAACAGTCTCCGGGAGGCTACACCTTC
TRBD1,TRBJ2-2,TRBV5-1,CASSLADRGRELFF,TGCGCCAGCAGCTTGGCCGACAGGGGGAGGGAGCTGTTTTTT
TRBD1,TRBJ1-6,TRBV7-9,CASSIRDRGSPLHF,TGTGCCAGCAGTATCCGGGACAGGGGCTCACCCCTCCACTTT
.,TRBJ1-1,TRBV29-1,CSVERRQGGTEAFF,TGCAGCGTTGAACGGCGCCAGGGAGGCACTGAAGCTTTCTTT
TRBD1,TRBJ1-1,TRBV6-1,CASSAGTGGWAEAFF,TGTGCCAGCAGTGCCGGGACAGGGGGCTGGGCTGAAGCTTTCTTT
TRBD2,TRBJ2-5,TRBV4-2,CASSPGLAGGTWQYF,TGTGCCAGCAGCCCGGGACTAGCGGGGGGAACATGGCAGTACTTC
.,TRBJ2-7,TRBV5-6,CASSLVGRSYEQYF,TGTGCCAGCAGCTTGGTAGGGAGATCCTACGAGCAGTACTTC
.,TRBJ2-7,TRBV4-3,CASSQDTGLLYEQYF,TGCGCCAGCAGCCAAGATACCGGACTGCTCTACGAGCAGTACTTC
.,TRBJ2-5,TRBV15,CATSRAPGGRETQYF,TGTGCCACCAGCAGAGCTCCGGGGGGCCGGGAGACCCAGTACTTC
TRBD1,TRBJ1-2,TRBV25-1,CASSDWTGSNYGYTF,TGTGCCAGCAGTGATTGGACAGGGTCTAACTATGGCTACACCTTC